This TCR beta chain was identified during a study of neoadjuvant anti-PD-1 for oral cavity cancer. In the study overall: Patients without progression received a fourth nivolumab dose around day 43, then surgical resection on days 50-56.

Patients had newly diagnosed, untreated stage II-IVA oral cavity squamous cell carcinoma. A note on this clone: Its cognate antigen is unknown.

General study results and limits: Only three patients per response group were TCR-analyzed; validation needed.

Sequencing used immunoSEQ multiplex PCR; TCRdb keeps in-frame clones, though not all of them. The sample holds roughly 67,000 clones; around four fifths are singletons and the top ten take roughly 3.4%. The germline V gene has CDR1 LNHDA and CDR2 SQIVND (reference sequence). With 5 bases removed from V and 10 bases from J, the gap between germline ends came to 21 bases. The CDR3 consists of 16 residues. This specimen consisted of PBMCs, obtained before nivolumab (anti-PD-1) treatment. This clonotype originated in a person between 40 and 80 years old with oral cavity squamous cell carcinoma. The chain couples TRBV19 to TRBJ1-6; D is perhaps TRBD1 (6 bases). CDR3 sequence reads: CASSPQTGTRGSPLHF. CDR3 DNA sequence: TGTGCCAGTAGTCCTCAGACGGGTACCAGGGGATCACCCCTCCACTTT.